This TCR beta chain was captured in a study of T cell changes during pregnancy in multiple sclerosis. Generated by immunoSEQ multiplex PCR, the TCRdb table keeps only in-frame clones and is missing some. The data show about 93,000 clones, 75% to 95% seen once. V lost 5 bases, J lost 7 bases, and 6 bases stayed unmatched. The germline CDR1 and CDR2 sequences are MNHNY and SVGAGI (reference sequence). The CDR3 consists of 14 residues. This clonotype was sampled from a female donor in good health, enrolled as a control in a pregnancy study. This chain joins TRBV6-6 and TRBJ2-2; 8 bases align to TRBD2. The source was peripheral blood, collected after pregnancy. CDR3 amino acids: CASSRGGKIGELFF. The CDR3, as DNA: TGTGCCAGCAGTCGGGGGGGAAAGATCGGGGAGCTGTTTTTT.